These T cell receptor beta chains were read from a single sample in a study of identical twins. TCRdb reanalysed the 5' RACE reads using MiXCR and keeps one entry per CDR3 protein. In the table there are 300,000 to 400,000 distinct CDR3 sequences, 10% to 15% of which are singletons. The sample was also reused in another study, on yellow fever vaccine responses in identical twins.

Sequenced sample: CD8+ T cells sorted from blood. These receptor sequences come from a woman under 30 in good health. Both conserved end residues are trimmed from each CDR3.

V gene	J gene	CDR3 protein
TRBV24-1	TRBJ2-5	ATSDSTRDSQETQY
TRBV2	TRBJ2-2	ASGTSLSTGELF
TRBV7-6	TRBJ2-2	ASSLPIPFGNGELF
TRBV12-3/TRBV12-4	TRBJ2-5	ASSDRQETQY
TRBV6-2/TRBV6-3	TRBJ2-7	ASSYRNPGSYEQY
TRBV14	TRBJ1-1	ASSQDLGRGNTEAF
TRBV4-1	TRBJ1-2	ASSIDRDLNYGYT
TRBV7-8	TRBJ2-5	ASILGRAQETQY
TRBV2	TRBJ2-2	ASVFGRESVTGELF
TRBV7-6	TRBJ2-2	ASSFEGISGELF
TRBV2	TRBJ2-7	ASTDRIYEQY
TRBV7-8	TRBJ2-1	ASTLAGTYNEQF
TRBV29-1	TRBJ2-1	SVDENNEQF
TRBV5-1	TRBJ2-7	ASSFVGGSYEQY
TRBV29-1	TRBJ1-2	GVGSSYGYT
TRBV27	TRBJ2-5	ASSTLRDAEETQY
TRBV27	TRBJ2-1	ASSLPEGSAASYNEQF
TRBV7-9	TRBJ2-1	ASAPPGQGFGNEQF
TRBV28	TRBJ2-1	ASSLGSGSYNEQF
TRBV27	TRBJ2-1	ASTAGGYNEQF
TRBV15	TRBJ2-1	ATSRDESGRGHEQF
TRBV5-5	TRBJ1-2	ASSAGTFRPYYGYT
TRBV28	TRBJ1-2	ASTPESYPYGYT
TRBV29-1	TRBJ2-3	SVSQDRTDTQY
TRBV5-1	TRBJ2-5	ASSLVLSKGGETQY
TRBV7-9	TRBJ2-1	ASSSVPGSYNEQF
TRBV15	TRBJ2-2	ATSRDVEGNTGELF
TRBV29-1	TRBJ2-7	SVTENYEQY
TRBV20-1	TRBJ2-7	SARDLGDEQY
TRBV7-9	TRBJ2-5	ASSLTGSLETQY
TRBV9	TRBJ2-3	ASSAGTHSNTDTQY
TRBV29-1	TRBJ2-7	SVEMKRGRVSEQY
TRBV6-5	TRBJ2-5	ASSYQGGTTQETQY
TRBV5-5	TRBJ2-1	ASSLAGTGANEQF
TRBV10-3	TRBJ2-3	AISSLWGEDEGDTQY
TRBV11-2	TRBJ2-4	ASSQTSGGARNIQY
TRBV7-6	TRBJ2-5	ASSLPVAGATLAKETQY
TRBV2	TRBJ2-2	ASSAWTENTGELF
TRBV4-1	TRBJ1-2	ASSTVSDYGYT
TRBV6-1	TRBJ2-7	ASRTGTSGIVYEQY
TRBV7-9	TRBJ2-2	ASSLEGHQGPGELF